These 23 T cell receptor beta chains came from one sample sequenced in a study of T cell responses to AZD1222 COVID-19 vaccine (dated by TCRdb to 2020 to 2022). The time point label, read with the paper, signifies: baseline before first vaccination. The sample's treatment or condition label, decoded: meningococcal conjugate vaccine given as trial control. Libraries were constructed by the immunoSEQ multiplex PCR assay. TCRdb carries this immuneACCESS record with in-frame sequences only. Its versions omit some clonotypes, under half of them owing to an unresolved V gene in the studies checked, with the rest unexplained. For this sample there are approximately 120,000 clones; roughly 88% appear just once. The ten largest clones add up to roughly 12% of the sample. Sequencing was performed on peripheral blood, taken on day 0 of MenACWY control vaccination. Receptors originate from an adult in good health.

This chain joins TRBV5-8 and TRBJ1-4, with a weak D call TRBD1 (6 bases). Per the germline V gene, CDR1 is SGHTS and CDR2 is YDEGEE. The CDR3 has 17 amino acids. V lost 1 base to trimming and J lost 0 bases, with 13 bases between them. The CDR3 bases are TGTGCCAGCAGCTTGCACCTGGACAGCGCAACTAATGAAAAACTGTTTTTT. Translation gives CASSLHLDSATNEKLFF. Filled out from reference TRBV5-8 and TRBJ1-4, the complete variable domain reads EAGVTQSPTHLIKTRGQQATLRCSPISGHTSVYWYQQALGLGLQFLLWYDEGEERNRGNFPPRFSGRQFPNYSSELNVNALELEDSALYLCASSLHLDSATNEKLFFGSGTQLSVL.

The CDR3 sequence: CASSVGTSDQETQYF. CDR3 DNA: TGTGCCAGCAGCGTAGGTACTAGCGACCAAGAGACCCAGTACTTC. The chain recombines TRBV9 with TRBJ2-5; 7 bases fit TRBD2. This CDR3 comprises 15 residues. Germline lookup yields CDR1 SGDLS and CDR2 YYNGEE. The V gene end was trimmed by 0 bases and the J gene end by 0 bases; junction bases not matched to a gene: 2.

J is TRBJ2-5 and V is TRBV6-2 or TRBV6-3; D is perhaps TRBD1 (6 bases). Germline V gene lookup returns CDR1 MNHEY and CDR2 SVGEGT. The V end was cut by 6 bases, the J end by 7 bases, with 21 bases between. The CDR3 extends over 15 amino acids. The CDR3 is CASSTLAQGRGTQYF. The CDR3 bases are TGTGCCAGCAGCACCCTTGCCCAGGGCAGGGGGACCCAGTACTTC.

The chain is built from TRBV4-1 and TRBJ1-1; D is uncertain. The CDR3 covers 16 residues. Germline CDR1 reads MGHRA; CDR2 reads YSYEKL. V lost 0 bases, J lost 3 bases, and 14 bases lay in between. The CDR3 DNA sequence: TGCGCCAGCAGCCAAGACCCGACGGAGATCTACACTGAAGCTTTCTTT. Translated: CASSQDPTEIYTEAFF.

This clone was seen a single time. One end of the junction varies from germline; a read error may be responsible. This rearrangement joins TRBV6-5 to TRBJ2-7, with D maybe TRBD1 (5 bases). The CDR3 loop spans 11 amino acids. CDR1 and CDR2 (germline): MNHEY, SVGAGI. In nucleotides, the CDR3 is TGTGCCAGCTCGGATGGGGCTGGCACCCAATTC. It yields the protein CASSDGAGTQF.

This chain joins TRBV19 and TRBJ1-1; D uncertain. The V end was cut by 6 bases, the J end by 8 bases, with 10 bases between. The CDR3 covers 11 residues. Looked up from germline, CDR1 is LNHDA and CDR2 is SQIVND (reference sequence). CDR3 sequence reads: CASSSTSEAFF. The CDR3 DNA reads TGTGCCAGTAGCTCGACTTCCGAAGCTTTCTTT.

Many counts were recorded for this clone. The chain is built from TRBV10-3 and TRBJ1-5; D uncertain. The CDR3 sequence is 13 residues long. The V gene's germline CDR1 is ENHRY and CDR2 SYGVKD. V was pared by 3 bases and J by 5 bases, with 8 bases between. CDR3 DNA: TGTGCCATCAGTGAAACGGAGGATCAGCCCCAGCATTTT. Protein product: CAISETEDQPQHF.

The chain recombines TRBV6-6 with TRBJ1-2; possible D gene TRBD1, 6 bases. V lost 7 bases, J lost 6 bases, and 21 bases lay in between. Germline V gene sequence: CDR1 MNHNY, CDR2 SVGAGI (reference sequence). This CDR3 region has 15 residues. The CDR3 loop reads CASTANRERVDGYTF. Here the CDR3 DNA reads TGTGCCAGCACCGCCAACAGGGAACGGGTGGATGGCTACACCTTC.

The genes are TRBV27 and TRBJ1-6, with a possible D match to TRBD1 (6 bases). Trimming removed 3 bases from V and 6 bases from J, with 9 bases in between. CDR3 length: 14 amino acids. Germline V gene sequence: CDR1 MNHEY, CDR2 SMNVEV (reference sequence). The chain's CDR3 is CASSFRGVNSPLHF. CDR3 in DNA: TGTGCCAGCAGTTTCAGGGGAGTTAATTCACCCCTCCACTTT.

This rearrangement joins TRBV5-4 to TRBJ1-2; D possibly corresponds to TRBD1 (6 bases). V lost 5 bases, J lost 4 bases, and 18 bases lay in between. The CDR3 sequence is 15 residues long. Germline V gene sequence: CDR1 SGHNT, CDR2 YYREEE (reference sequence). CDR3 amino acids: CASRNSGTKPYGYTF. In DNA form, the CDR3 reads TGTGCCAGCAGGAACTCCGGGACAAAGCCCTATGGCTACACCTTC.

This chain connects TRBV7-9 to TRBJ2-7; TRBD1 might be the D (5 bases). Germline V CDR1 and CDR2: SEHNR, FQNEAQ (reference sequence). This CDR3 region has 15 residues. The V end was cut by 3 bases, the J end by 6 bases, with 18 bases between. In nucleotides, the CDR3 is TGTGCCAGCAGCTTGAATAGTGGGGCGGAAAGCGAGCAGTACTTC. As protein: CASSLNSGAESEQYF.

The chain has TRBV7-2 and TRBJ2-5, with 7 positions matching TRBD2. Looked up from germline, CDR1 is SGHTA and CDR2 is FQGNSA. The ends lost 1 base at V and 7 bases at J; junction bases unmatched: 6. The CDR3 spans 14 residues. CDR3 in amino acids: CASSLEVREGTQYF. The CDR3 DNA follows: TGTGCCAGCAGCTTAGAGGTCAGGGAGGGGACCCAGTACTTC.

The chain links TRBV27 to TRBJ2-1, with 11 bases identical to TRBD2. V lost 6 bases, J lost 8 bases, and 15 bases stayed unmatched. Per germline, CDR1 MNHEY and CDR2 SMNVEV (reference sequence). The CDR3 consists of 17 residues. Here the CDR3 reads CASRQTTLAGGRYEQFF. As DNA, the CDR3 is TGTGCCAGCAGGCAAACAACCTTAGCGGGGGGGCGGTATGAGCAGTTCTTC.

The rearrangement joins TRBV11-2 to TRBJ2-5, with D perhaps TRBD1 or TRBD2 (6 bases each). Germline assignment: CDR1 SGHAT and CDR2 FQNNGV. The CDR3 sequence is 16 residues long. The V gene lost 4 bases and the J gene lost 0 bases, with 15 bases spanning the gap. The CDR3 DNA reads as TGTGCCAGCAGCTGGCTGGGGGGCCTTAACCAAGAGACCCAGTACTTC. Amino acid sequence: CASSWLGGLNQETQYF.

For the CDR3, the DNA is TGTGCCAGTAGCACTCCCCGGGACAGGGGATTCTATGGCTACACCTTC. It specifies CASSTPRDRGFYGYTF. This sequence joins TRBV19 and TRBJ1-2; 10 bases map to TRBD1. V trimming: 6 bases; J trimming: 4 bases; junction bases outside the gene matches: 11. Germline V gene sequence: CDR1 LNHDA, CDR2 SQIVND (reference sequence). The CDR3 is 16 amino acids. Full variable domain (missing parts from reference TRBV19 and TRBJ1-2): DGGITQSPKYLFRKEGQNVTLSCEQNLNHDAMYWYRQDPGQGLRLIYYSQIVNDFQKGDIAEGYSVSREKKESFPLTVTSAQKNPTAFYLCASSTPRDRGFYGYTFGSGTRLTVV.

V usage is TRBV13 and J usage is TRBJ1-2, with D perhaps matching TRBD1 (5 bases). The CDR3 sequence is 14 residues long. Trimming pared 6 bases from V and 3 bases from J, leaving 14 bases between. Germline-derived CDR1 and CDR2 are PRHDT and FYEKMQ (reference sequence). CDR3 in amino acids: CASRLTGDYYGYTF. CDR3 sequence (DNA): TGTGCCAGCAGACTCACAGGAGATTACTATGGCTACACCTTC.

This clone was found once. The gene calls are TRBV27 and TRBJ1-1; 7 bases fit TRBD1. V lost 1 base to trimming and J lost 1 base; unmatched junction nucleotides: 3. The CDR3 has 15 residues. In germline, CDR1 is MNHEY, CDR2 SMNVEV (reference sequence). The CDR3 protein is CASSLYRGKNTEAFF. The DNA for the CDR3 is TGTGCCAGCAGTTTATACAGGGGCAAGAACACTGAAGCTTTCTTT.

V and J are TRBV25-1 and TRBJ2-7, with 10 bases lining up with TRBD1. Germline V gene sequence: CDR1 MGHDK, CDR2 SYGVNS. This CDR3 contains 16 residues. Unmatched junction bases numbered 6, after V lost 2 bases and J lost 2 bases. The DNA of the CDR3 is TGTGCCAGCAGTGAAGGGGGGGACAGGGGAGCCTACGAGCAGTACTTC. It specifies CASSEGGDRGAYEQYF.

The chain links TRBV9 to TRBJ2-2, with D perhaps matching TRBD2 (6 bases). The CDR3 is 13 residues long. Germline CDR1 and CDR2: SGDLS and YYNGEE. V gave up 2 bases and J gave up 6 bases, with 8 bases separating them. The CDR3 is CASSVGGSGELFF. The CDR3 DNA reads as TGTGCCAGCAGCGTCGGGGGTTCCGGGGAGCTGTTTTTT.

The rearrangement joins TRBV3-1 (or the pseudogene TRBV3-2) to TRBJ1-1, with D unresolved. V was pared by 4 bases and J by 4 bases, with 16 bases between. The germline V gene has CDR1 LGHDT and CDR2 YNNKEL (reference sequence). The CDR3 is 15 amino acids. The CDR3 sequence is CASSPHGSSATEAFF. Written as DNA, the CDR3 is TGTGCCAGCAGCCCGCACGGCAGTAGCGCCACTGAAGCTTTCTTT.

The chain recombines TRBV27 with TRBJ1-1, with D maybe TRBD1 (5 bases). Trimming cost V 5 bases and J 4 bases, with 17 bases left between them. This CDR3 contains 15 residues. Germline CDR1 is MNHEY and CDR2 is SMNVEV (reference sequence). Here the CDR3 DNA reads TGTGCCAGCAGTCTAACTGGGGGAGGATTCACTGAAGCTTTCTTT. Translating it yields CASSLTGGGFTEAFF.

The J gene is TRBJ2-1, the V gene TRBV7-3, with D hard to call. Germline V gene data show CDR1 as SGHTA and CDR2 as FQGTGA. This CDR3 is built from 14 residues. V was trimmed by 1 base and J by 5 bases, leaving 9 bases between them. CDR3 residues: CASSLNPTDNEQFF. The DNA of the CDR3 is TGTGCCAGCAGCTTAAACCCGACCGACAATGAGCAGTTCTTC.

V gene TRBV11-2 combines with J gene TRBJ1-6, with D possibly being TRBD1 (5 bases). The ends were cut back, 4 bases at V and 7 bases at J, with 14 bases in the middle. Germline values: CDR1 SGHAT, CDR2 FQNNGV. There are 15 residues in the CDR3. In DNA form, the CDR3 reads TGTGCCAGCAGCTCCGGGACCTTAAGAAATTCACCCCTCCACTTT. Amino acids: CASSSGTLRNSPLHF.